These T cell receptor beta chains were read from a single sample in a study of metastatic and nonmetastatic thyroid tumors. Using MiXCR, TCRdb reanalyzed the PCR reads. The sample comprises tens of thousands of clones, about 25% of which are singletons, and 7% to 10% rests with the top ten. Material for sequencing was blood. Receptors originate from a female donor with papillary thyroid cancer or a benign thyroid nodule (not recorded which). Some clones in this sample may be carry-over from other donors' samples. Each CDR3 is given with its conserved first and last residue. The D gene is left open where the match is weak. Expanded clones get a size class; other rows say once, few or many, or leave the size out.

j_gene,abundance,d_gene,v_gene,CDR3nt,CDR3aa
TRBJ2-7,.,TRBD2,TRBV7-9,TGTGCCAGCAGTTACAGCGGGAGTCCCGACGAGCAGTACTTC,CASSYSGSPDEQYF
TRBJ2-5,many,.,TRBV7-9,TGTGCCAGCAGCTTGGGCAGCGGGGAGACCCAGTACTTC,CASSLGSGETQYF
TRBJ1-2,.,.,TRBV2,TGTGCCAGCAGTGAAGTGGGGGGAAGGGATTATGGCTACACCTTC,CASSEVGGRDYGYTF
TRBJ2-7,many,.,TRBV15,TGTGCCACCAGCAGAGGGGGACTGATCTACGAGCAGTACTTC,CATSRGGLIYEQYF
TRBJ1-2,.,.,TRBV6-2/TRBV6-3,TGTGCCAGCAGGCAAGATCGGGGATACGGTGGCTACACCTTC,CASRQDRGYGGYTF
TRBJ1-3,many,TRBD1,TRBV4-1,TGCGCCAGCAGCCAAGAGGGACAGCTCTCTGGAAACACCATATATTTT,CASSQEGQLSGNTIYF
TRBJ2-5,many,.,TRBV6-6,TGTGCCAGCATACCGGCCAGGAAAGTATGGGGCGGTTCACAAGAGACCCAGTACTTC,CASIPARKVWGGSQETQYF
TRBJ1-2,many,.,TRBV28,TGTGCCAGCATTACAACGCGGGGGGTCCATGGCTACACCTTC,CASITTRGVHGYTF
TRBJ1-1,.,.,TRBV7-2,TGTGCCAGCAGCCAGGGCCCCGGGCTGGAAGCTTTCTTT,CASSQGPGLEAFF
TRBJ1-2,many,.,TRBV28,TGTGCCAGCAGATCCTCAGGGGCGGATGGCTACACCTTC,CASRSSGADGYTF
TRBJ2-1,once,TRBD2,TRBV2,TGTGCCAGCAGCCCAACGCGGGTTCAGGGAGGGACCGGTGAGCAGTTCTTC,CASSPTRVQGGTGEQFF
TRBJ1-1,many,.,TRBV11-3,TGTGCCAGCAGCCCCAAGGAGGGAAAAGCTTTCTTT,CASSPKEGKAFF
TRBJ1-4,many,.,TRBV2,TGTGCCAGCAGTGTGCGGGGCAGAAATGAAAAACTGTTTTTT,CASSVRGRNEKLFF
TRBJ2-3,.,TRBD2,TRBV13,TGTGCCAGCAGCCTACAGGCTAGCGGGAGGGCCGGAAGCACAGATACGCAGTATTTT,CASSLQASGRAGSTDTQYF
TRBJ1-2,.,.,TRBV5-1,TGCGCCAGCAGCTTGGAGGCGTCGGGTACCGCCTATGGCTACACCTTC,CASSLEASGTAYGYTF
TRBJ1-2,medium-sized,.,TRBV11-1,TGTGCCAGCAGCTTAGAGTTATTGAGTGGCTACACCTTC,CASSLELLSGYTF
TRBJ2-3,once,TRBD2,TRBV4-3,TGCGCCAGCAGCCAACTGGGACTAGCGGGAAGGGATACGCAGTATTTT,CASSQLGLAGRDTQYF
TRBJ2-5,many,TRBD1,TRBV10-3,TGTGCCATCAGTGATCAGGGGACAGGGAGGTCAGTGACCCAGTACTTC,CAISDQGTGRSVTQYF
TRBJ1-1,many,.,TRBV27,TGTGCCAGCACCCTAACGGGGGAGAGGGGCACTGAAGCTTTCTTT,CASTLTGERGTEAFF
TRBJ1-6,few,TRBD1,TRBV20-1,TGCAGTGCTAGGGACGCAGGGACAGGGGGCGCGGGTTCACCCCTCCACTTT,CSARDAGTGGAGSPLHF
TRBJ1-4,.,.,TRBV4-3,TGCGCCAGCAGCCAATATGCGACCGCTAATGAAAAACTGTTTTTT,CASSQYATANEKLFF
TRBJ2-3,many,TRBD1,TRBV20-1,TGCAGTGCTCGGCCGGGACAGGGCCCGTTCGGCACAGATACGCAGTATTTT,CSARPGQGPFGTDTQYF
TRBJ1-2,.,.,TRBV27,TGTGCCAGGAGTTTATCGATGGCGCGGGGACCTAACGATGGCTACACCTTC,CARSLSMARGPNDGYTF
TRBJ2-3,many,.,TRBV29-1,TGCAGCGTTATGACAGTAAGCACAGATACGCAGTATTTT,CSVMTVSTDTQYF
TRBJ2-1,many,TRBD2,TRBV20-1,TGCAGTGCTAGAGCTAGCGGGAGGTACCCTTTAGGTGAGCAGTTCTTC,CSARASGRYPLGEQFF
TRBJ2-5,few,TRBD1,TRBV6-1,TGTGCCAGCAGTAATCCGGGACAGGGGGACCTTAGTGAGACCCAGTACTTC,CASSNPGQGDLSETQYF
TRBJ1-4,many,TRBD1,TRBV7-2,TGTGCCAGCAGTCCCGGACAGGCTCAACGGCTGTTTTTT,CASSPGQAQRLFF
TRBJ2-2,many,.,TRBV6-1,TGTGCCAGCAGTTCCAATTGGGTGGCGGCGAACACCGGGGAGCTGTTTTTT,CASSSNWVAANTGELFF
TRBJ2-6,many,.,TRBV10-3,TGTGCCATCAGTGAGTCCCCGCTCTCTGGGGCCAACGTCCTGACTTTC,CAISESPLSGANVLTF
TRBJ2-5,many,.,TRBV4-1,TGCGCCAGCAGCCAATATGTGGGTACAGAGACCCAGTACTTC,CASSQYVGTETQYF
TRBJ1-5,.,.,TRBV6-2/TRBV6-3,TGTGCCAGCAGGAACCGACATGGGGATCATCCCAAGCATTTT,CASRNRHGDHPKHF
TRBJ2-5,few,.,TRBV11-3,TGTGCCAGCAGCTTAGGGAGTTTACTAGTGGAGACCCAGTACTTC,CASSLGSLLVETQYF
TRBJ1-2,.,.,TRBV5-1,TGCGCCAGCAGCCGCATTTCGGGGGGCTACTATGGCTACACCTTC,CASSRISGGYYGYTF
TRBJ1-6,many,.,TRBV2,TGTGCCAGCGTACGGGGGGGTGACTCCAATAATTCACCCCTCCACTTT,CASVRGGDSNNSPLHF
TRBJ2-7,once,.,TRBV4-1,TGCGCCAGCAGCCCGGTGCCTGACCGGACCTACGAGCAGTACTTC,CASSPVPDRTYEQYF
TRBJ2-1,many,TRBD2,TRBV9,TGTGCCAGCAGCGTAACCGGGACTAGCGGGATGAATGAGCAGTTCTTC,CASSVTGTSGMNEQFF
TRBJ2-7,.,.,TRBV4-1,TGCGCCAGCAGCCCCCCCCTCTCCTACGAGCAGTACTTC,CASSPPLSYEQYF
TRBJ1-2,many,.,TRBV7-8,TGTGCCAGCAGCTTAGTCCGGGGGGATAGAGGTGGCTACACCTTC,CASSLVRGDRGGYTF
TRBJ1-4,many,.,TRBV10-3,TGTGCCATCAGTGAACAATTCAGGGGCGTGGATGAAAAACTGTTTTTT,CAISEQFRGVDEKLFF
TRBJ1-1,many,.,TRBV5-1,TGCGCCAGCAGCTTGTCTTTGAACACTGAAGCTTTCTTT,CASSLSLNTEAFF